The present T cell receptor beta chain was sequenced within a study of cytomegalovirus exposure and HLA in healthy donors. Study observations and caveats: An analysis that came later showed most CMV-associated TCR beta chains appearing HLA-restricted.

The ends were cut back, 5 bases at V and 1 base at J, with 15 bases in the middle. Germline loops: CDR1 SNHLY, CDR2 FYNNEI. The CDR3 runs to 15 residues. As concerns this clone: Its antigen is not identified.

The PCR had 60 Vbeta and 13 Jbeta primers. Data came from immunoSEQ multiplex PCR; TCRdb stores just in-frame clones and leaves some out. The repertoire holds 150,000 to 200,000 clones, approximately 83% seen once, with about 1.2% in the top ten. Specimen: PBMCs. This chain uses TRBV2 with TRBJ2-7; D is unresolved. This receptor was obtained from a boy aged 2 to 10 in good health and CMV-seronegative. Here the CDR3 DNA reads TGTGCCAGCAGTCCGCCAGTATCGGGTTCCTACGAGCAGTACTTC. The encoded protein is CASSPPVSGSYEQYF. Drawing the rest from reference TRBV2 and TRBJ2-7, the complete variable domain is EPEVTQTPSHQVTQMGQEVILRCVPISNHLYFYWYRQILGQKVEFLVSFYNNEISEKSEIFDDQFSVERPDGSNFTLKIRSTKLEDSAMYFCASSPPVSGSYEQYFGPGTRLTVT.